The following is a TCR beta chain sequence with its context. This clone's antigen is unknown. No base quality information exists; no much larger clone differs at one position. The source of the sample is a study of T cell responses to AZD1222 COVID-19 vaccine (dated by TCRdb to about 2021). Looking at the study overall: AZD1222 recipients whose second dose came at about 4 weeks and those whose second dose came at about 12 weeks were combined into one group, since spike-specific TCR depth and breadth did not differ between the two schedules. A total of approximately 240 trial participants underwent TCR sequencing, of whom 200 to 220 received two doses of AZD1222 and about 26 received two doses of the MenACWY control vaccine. Trial participants were enrolled by age into subgroups of 18-55, 56-69 and 70-plus years, and about 150, 27 and 61 TCR-sequenced participants, respectively, were included in these subgroups. Results and caveats for the whole study, not just this receptor: Conclusions about previously exposed vaccinees were limited because only six AZD1222 recipients were SARS-CoV-2 seropositive at baseline. Reportedly, almost half of the unique spike-specific TCRs recognized epitopes lying outside the regions that are mutated in the B.1.351 and B.1.1.7 variants. Participants were mostly white British and included more females than males, and it was suggested by the authors that clonal diversity may have been underestimated. In the small 56-69-year group, the increase in depth fell short of significance, most likely because of low power. No day 14 peak-response samples were available, so repertoires were characterized only after the peak T cell response. The vaccine-associated CD4 TCRs covered the entire spike protein, and the dominant responses fell in regions 160-218 and 743-854. After two AZD1222 doses, spike-specific TCR breadth and depth were significantly higher than at day 0 and than in MenACWY recipients.

The sample's time point label, in plain terms: baseline before first vaccination. Samples from vaccinated people were obtained from the UK trials COV001 and COV002, which included a single-blind randomized controlled phase 2/3 trial of AZD1222 (ChAdOx1 nCoV-19) in healthy adults. For TCRbeta chain sequencing, PBMC samples from trial participants were taken at day 0 and at day 28 after the second dose. The CDR3 regions of human TCRbeta chains were subjected to immunosequencing. Per the source publication's procedure: Repertoire TCRs were matched against a reference library of SARS-CoV-2-specific TCRs generated with the MIRA antigen-specificity platform. Breadth was defined as the fraction of unique TCRs that were SARS-CoV-2-associated. Depth was defined as the fraction of total T cells that were SARS-CoV-2-associated. Using the MIRA data, each spike-specific TCR was assigned both to the spike region to which the TCR was reactive and to a CD4 or CD8 class. Log10-transformed breadth and depth values were compared by one-way ANOVA with Sidak's multiple comparisons tests. TCRdb limited this immuneACCESS table to in-frame rearrangements with V and J called. A share of clones is missing; checked studies link under half to unresolved V genes, and the rest is unexplained. Clone size and V and J calls were adopted from that table, with D and trimming inferred from the DNA. This sample gives 95,000 to 100,000 clones in total; around nine tenths of them show up just once. About 1.5% of the sample comes from the top ten.

Including the terminal cysteine and phenylalanine, the CDR3 comprises 16 residues. Only the CDR3 DNA stays, 48 bases, in frame from base 1. CDR1 and CDR2 are drawn from the germline V gene: KGHDR, SFDVKD. Trimming leaves V shorter by 0 bases and J shorter by 3 bases, with the junction holding 5 bases beyond the gene matches. The receptor's source is an adult in good health. The material sequenced was peripheral blood, taken on day 0 of AZD1222 vaccination. The chain links TRBV24-1 with TRBJ2-5; 8 junctional bases match TRBD2. In nucleotides, the sequence is TGTGCCACCAGTGATTTGGCCGGGGGGGCCGAAGAGACCCAGTACTTC. This gives the protein CATSDLAGGAEETQYF.